This passage covers 25 T cell receptor beta chains from one sample sequenced in a study of blood T cell repertoires in COVID-19. The repertoire was sequenced with immunoSEQ multiplex PCR; TCRdb's copy has only in-frame clones and lacks some. The profile shows more than 150,000 clones, roughly 92% of them singletons. The sequenced material came from peripheral blood. These receptors all stem from a man aged 30 to 45 with COVID-19, enrolled during active disease.

The chain links TRBV19 to TRBJ1-1, with D possibly matching TRBD1 (6 bases). Germline V lookup: CDR1 LNHDA, CDR2 SQIVND (reference sequence). Trimming cost V 10 bases and J 2 bases, with 14 bases left between them. The CDR3 totals 13 residues. The CDR3 loop is CATKQGFNTEAFF. In nucleotides, the CDR3 is TGTGCCACCAAACAGGGCTTTAACACTGAAGCTTTCTTT. Complete variable domain (other parts from reference TRBV19 and TRBJ1-1): DGGITQSPKYLFRKEGQNVTLSCEQNLNHDAMYWYRQDPGQGLRLIYYSQIVNDFQKGDIAEGYSVSREKKESFPLTVTSAQKNPTAFYLCATKQGFNTEAFFGQGTRLTVV.

The V and J genes are TRBV5-1 and TRBJ1-6; D is perhaps TRBD1 (6 bases). The CDR3 spans 18 residues. V was shortened by 3 bases and J by 3 bases, with 19 bases between the two germline ends. Germline V CDR1 and CDR2: SGHRS, YFSETQ. The CDR3 loop is CASSSRDTGRGYNSPLHF. The CDR3 DNA follows: TGCGCCAGCAGCTCCCGGGACACCGGAAGGGGCTATAATTCACCCCTCCACTTT.

This CDR3 reads CASSQGPSRGRTEAFF. The CDR3 DNA is TGCGCCAGCAGCCAAGGCCCTTCGCGGGGAAGAACTGAAGCTTTCTTT. The rearrangement links TRBV4-1 to TRBJ1-1; D gene unclear. Looked up from germline, CDR1 is MGHRA and CDR2 is YSYEKL. This CDR3 is built from 16 residues. V shed 1 base and J shed 5 bases, with 17 bases lying between them.

The rearrangement links TRBV20-1 to TRBJ2-5; 10 bases fit TRBD2. Germline V CDR1 and CDR2: DFQATT, SNEGSKA (reference sequence). The CDR3 runs to 16 residues. J was trimmed by 5 bases and V by 3 bases; bases with no gene match: 12. For the CDR3, the DNA is TGCAGTGCTAGTTTTAGCGGGGGGCTAGAGCGGGAGACCCAGTACTTC. Translation: CSASFSGGLERETQYF.

Concerning this clone itself: A read error may produce the germline difference seen at one junction end. The chain joins TRBV15 to TRBJ2-1; D ambiguous. Germline V lookup: CDR1 LNHNV, CDR2 YYDKDF (reference sequence). This CDR3 has 16 amino acids. The CDR3 spells CATSGEALSSYNEQFF. In DNA form, the CDR3 reads TGTGCCACCAGCGGAGAAGCCCTAAGCTCCTACAATGAGCAGTTCTTC.

This chain uses TRBV2 with TRBJ1-6, with D perhaps TRBD1 (6 bases). CDR1 is SNHLY, CDR2 FYNNEI, per germline. V dropped 6 bases and J dropped 10 bases, with 13 bases sitting between them. CDR3 length: 13 residues. The CDR3 DNA is TGTGCCAGCAGACCCACAGGGAACTCACCCCTCCACTTT. This codes for CASRPTGNSPLHF.

V and J are TRBV29-1 and TRBJ1-1; D perhaps matches TRBD1 (6 bases). Germline CDR1 is SQVTM and CDR2 is ANQGSEA. The CDR3 covers 11 residues. The CDR3, as DNA: TGCAGAACAGGGTCTTCGACTGAAGCTTTCTTT. Translation: CRTGSSTEAFF. Full variable domain (outside the CDR3, taken from reference TRBV29-1 and TRBJ1-1): SAVISQKPSRDICQRGTSLTIQCQVDSQVTMMFWYRQQPGQSLTLIATANQGSEATYESGFVIDKFPISRPNLTFSTLTVSNMSPEDSSIYLCRTGSSTEAFFGQGTRLTVV.

The rearrangement uses TRBV27 and TRBJ1-2; 8 nucleotides line up with TRBD1. The CDR3 runs 16 residues. The germline gives CDR1 MNHEY, CDR2 SMNVEV (reference sequence). V trimming: 4 bases; J trimming: 2 bases; junction bases outside the gene matches: 9. CDR3 DNA: TGTGCCAGCAGTTCGACCGCAGGGGGCGGAAACTATGGCTACACCTTC. Residues: CASSSTAGGGNYGYTF.

The rearrangement uses TRBV3-1 (or the pseudogene TRBV3-2) and TRBJ1-3; TRBD1 matches 7 bases. This CDR3 is 15 amino acids long. Losses at the gene ends were 1 base for V and 2 bases for J; bases not matched to a gene: 2. Germline V lookup: CDR1 LGHDT, CDR2 YNNKEL (reference sequence). The CDR3 region is CASSQAQGPGNTIYF. CDR3 nucleotides: TGTGCCAGCAGCCAAGCACAGGGGCCTGGAAACACCATATATTTT.

The V and J genes are TRBV6-5 and TRBJ2-7; D is possibly TRBD1 (6 bases). The CDR3 covers 15 residues. The germline V gene encodes CDR1 MNHEY and CDR2 SVGAGI. V dropped 7 bases and J dropped 2 bases, with 18 bases sitting between them. The CDR3 loop is CASTPTGKPTYEQYF. CDR3 DNA: TGTGCCAGCACTCCCACAGGGAAACCAACCTACGAGCAGTACTTC.

The V gene is TRBV5-1, the J gene TRBJ1-6; 7 bases line up with TRBD1. This CDR3 has 19 residues. The trim removed 1 base at V and 0 bases at J, leaving 10 bases unmatched. CDR1 and CDR2 from the germline V gene are SGHRS and YFSETQ. For the CDR3, the DNA is TGCGCCAGCAGCTTGAGGGCAGGGGGGCAAAGCTCCTATAATTCACCCCTCCACTTT. It codes for CASSLRAGGQSSYNSPLHF.

The genes are TRBV2 and TRBJ1-4, with D unclear. V shed 4 bases and J shed 6 bases, with 12 bases lying between them. Germline-derived CDR1 and CDR2 are SNHLY and FYNNEI. The CDR3 consists of 14 residues. The CDR3 spells CASSVLSPYEKLFF. CDR3 nucleotides: TGTGCCAGCAGTGTGTTATCCCCTTATGAAAAACTGTTTTTT.

This clone was counted a single time. The genes are TRBV11-3 and TRBJ2-3; 12 nucleotides agree with TRBD2. CDR1 is SGHNT, CDR2 YENEEA, per germline. The CDR3 has 16 amino acids. Unmatched junction bases numbered 7, after V lost 5 bases and J lost 4 bases. The CDR3 protein is CASSRTSGATPDTQYF. As DNA, the CDR3 is TGTGCCAGCAGCCGGACTAGCGGGGCCACCCCAGATACGCAGTATTTT.

J is TRBJ1-1 and V is TRBV7-9; unclear D gene. V was trimmed by 4 bases and J by 8 bases, leaving 14 bases between them. The CDR3 runs to 13 residues. CDR1 is SEHNR and CDR2 is FQNEAQ in the germline V gene (reference sequence). For the CDR3, the DNA is TGTGCCAGCAGCTCGGGATTCTCCGGGGAAGCTTTCTTT. Protein product: CASSSGFSGEAFF.

J is TRBJ1-6 and V is TRBV2; D may be TRBD1 (6 bases). CDR3 size: 14 residues. The V gene's germline CDR1 is SNHLY and CDR2 FYNNEI. Trimming stripped 2 bases from V and 5 bases from J, with 7 bases between. The CDR3 spells CASSESGDNSPLHF. The CDR3 DNA reads as TGTGCCAGCAGTGAATCAGGGGATAATTCACCCCTCCACTTT.

The rearrangement links TRBV7-9 to TRBJ1-1, with 10 bases that match TRBD1. The length of the CDR3 is 14 residues. The ends lost 5 bases at V and 5 bases at J; junction bases unmatched: 5. The germline CDR1 and CDR2 sequences are SEHNR and FQNEAQ (reference sequence). As DNA, the CDR3 is TGTGCCAGCAGCCTTGACAGGGGGCATACTGAAGCTTTCTTT. This codes for CASSLDRGHTEAFF. Combining the CDR3 with reference TRBV7-9 and TRBJ1-1 gives the whole variable domain DTGVSQNPRHKITKRGQNVTFRCDPISEHNRLYWYRQTLGQGPEFLTYFQNEAQLEKSRLLSDRFSAERPKGSFSTLEIQRTEQGDSAMYLCASSLDRGHTEAFFGQGTRLTVV.

A word on this clone: Sequence at one end of the junction differs from germline and may be a read error. J is TRBJ1-2 and V is TRBV12-3 or TRBV12-4; the D is unclear. The CDR3 has 9 residues. Written as DNA, the CDR3 is TGTGCCAGCAGTTTTCCGCAGTCCTTC. Translating it yields CASSFPQSF.

The CDR3 region has the DNA TGTGCCAGTTCAGGGGCAACTAATGAAAAACTGTTTTTT. This encodes CASSGATNEKLFF. The chain combines TRBV6-5 with TRBJ1-4, with D tentatively TRBD1 (6 bases). V was shortened by 9 bases and J by 0 bases, with 8 bases between the two germline ends. The CDR3 totals 13 residues. Germline CDR1 MNHEY, CDR2 SVGAGI.

This chain connects TRBV4-1 to TRBJ1-6, with a weak D call TRBD1 (5 bases). CDR1 and CDR2 (germline): MGHRA, YSYEKL. V lost 1 base and J lost 9, with 10 bases in between. The CDR3 runs to 14 residues. The CDR3 protein is CASSQAGGTSPLHF. The CDR3 DNA reads TGCGCCAGCAGCCAAGCCGGCGGGACTTCACCCCTCCACTTT.

This sequence joins TRBV12-3 or TRBV12-4 and TRBJ2-1; D is unclear. The CDR3 covers 12 residues. The V end lost 6 bases, the J end lost 7 bases, and 10 bases lay between the germline ends. CDR3 protein: CASSLHGNEQFF. CDR3 sequence (DNA): TGTGCCAGCAGCCTCCACGGGAATGAGCAGTTCTTC.

This chain joins TRBV11-3 and TRBJ2-1; D unclear. The V gene lost 0 bases and the J gene lost 6 bases, with 6 bases spanning the gap. From germline, CDR1 is SGHNT and CDR2 YENEEA. The CDR3 consists of 13 residues. This CDR3 reads CASSLDHGNEQFF. The CDR3 DNA sequence: TGTGCCAGCAGCTTAGATCACGGCAATGAGCAGTTCTTC.

The J gene is TRBJ2-1, the V gene TRBV2; D might be TRBD1 (6 bases). This CDR3 is built from 13 residues. Between the trimmed V and J ends, which lost 7 bases and 4 bases, there was a span of 11 bases. Germline lookup yields CDR1 SNHLY and CDR2 FYNNEI. For the CDR3, the DNA is TGTGCCAGCACCAGGGGAAATTACAATGAGCAGTTCTTC. This encodes CASTRGNYNEQFF.

This chain uses TRBV18 with TRBJ2-7; 10 nucleotides line up with TRBD1. The CDR3 totals 17 residues. Germline CDR1 is KGHSH and CDR2 is LQKENI. The V segment lost 6 bases and the J segment 2 bases; nucleotides outside the gene matches: 13. CDR3 DNA: TGTGCCAGCTCCCTTCTGGCGACAGGGGGCGCACCCTACGAGCAGTACTTC. This codes for CASSLLATGGAPYEQYF.

The rearrangement links TRBV18 to TRBJ1-1, with a tentative D call TRBD1 (5 bases). The CDR3 has 17 amino acids. V lost 0 bases, J lost 1 base, and 15 bases lay in between. CDR1 and CDR2 (germline): KGHSH, LQKENI. DNA for the CDR3: TGTGCCAGCTCACCACCAAATCAGGGCGGTCCGAACACTGAAGCTTTCTTT. It yields the protein CASSPPNQGGPNTEAFF. The full variable domain, completed using reference TRBV18 and TRBJ1-1, is NAGVMQNPRHLVRRRGQEARLRCSPMKGHSHVYWYRQLPEEGLKFMVYLQKENIIDESGMPKERFSAEFPKEGPSILRIQQVVRGDSAAYFCASSPPNQGGPNTEAFFGQGTRLTVV.

The chain has TRBV3-1 (or the pseudogene TRBV3-2) and TRBJ1-5, with TRBD1 as a possible D gene (5 bases). V lost 1 base, J lost 4 bases, and 8 bases lay in between. CDR1 is LGHDT and CDR2 is YNNKEL in the germline V gene (reference sequence). This CDR3 contains 14 residues. CDR3 residues: CASSQAGMNQPQHF. Written as DNA, the CDR3 is TGTGCCAGCAGCCAAGCAGGGATGAATCAGCCCCAGCATTTT.